One sample yielded the 24 T cell receptor beta chains listed below, sequenced in a study of T cells in Graves' hyperthyroidism and ophthalmopathy. TCR beta CDR3 regions were amplified from RNA. When the TCR CDR3 underwent first-round RT-PCR, the HTBI primer set was used. TCRdb reprocessed the multiplex PCR reads with MiXCR, giving one entry per CDR3 protein. The sample yields approximately 700,000 distinct CDR3 sequences, just under 45% seen once. Sequencing was carried out using peripheral blood or thyroid tissue (not recorded which). The receptors come from an adult man with Graves' disease, either hyperthyroidism or ophthalmopathy (not recorded which).

The V and J genes are TRBV15 and TRBJ1-4; no reliable D call. Germline V CDR1 and CDR2: LNHNV, YYDKDF (reference sequence). V lost 0 bases to trimming and J lost 13 bases, with 15 bases between them. The CDR3 has 14 amino acids. CDR3 amino acids: CATSRETSEGVLFF. In nucleotides, the CDR3 is TGTGCCACCAGCAGAGAGACTAGCGAGGGCGTACTGTTTTTT.

The chain employs TRBV2 and TRBJ2-7, with D tentatively TRBD2 (6 bases). The germline V gene has CDR1 SNHLY and CDR2 FYNNEI. V was cut by 7 bases and J by 5 bases, with 18 bases left in between. This CDR3 comprises 14 residues. CDR3 in amino acids: CASTKGGALNEQYF. In nucleotides, the CDR3 is TGTGCCAGCACCAAAGGAGGGGCGCTAAACGAGCAGTACTTC.

The V and J genes are TRBV4-1 and TRBJ1-1; D is uncertain. This CDR3 has 15 amino acids. The germline CDR1 and CDR2 sequences are MGHRA and YSYEKL. With 3 bases removed from V and 2 bases from J, the gap between germline ends came to 13 bases. The CDR3 nucleotides read TGCGCCAGCAGCCACCCCCAAGGGCTCAACACTGAAGCTTTCTTT. Residues: CASSHPQGLNTEAFF.

This chain joins TRBV6-6 and TRBJ2-7; 9 positions match TRBD1. The V and J ends lost 6 bases and 6 bases, in that order; junction bases with no gene match: 15. Germline loops: CDR1 MNHNY, CDR2 SVGAGI (reference sequence). The CDR3 has 16 residues. Written as DNA, the CDR3 is TGTGCCAGCAGCAAAGACAGGGGGGCTTCCCTATCCGAGCAGTACTTC. Residues: CASSKDRGASLSEQYF.

This clonotype occurred a few times. The chain combines TRBV5-6 with TRBJ2-6; TRBD1 might be the D (5 bases). CDR3 length equals 17 residues. Trimming took off 4 bases at V and 2 bases at J, with 16 bases between the two ends. Germline V gene sequence: CDR1 SGHDT, CDR2 YYEEEE. The CDR3 reads CASSAQVFGPGANVLTF. CDR3 coding DNA: TGTGCCAGCAGCGCACAGGTCTTCGGGCCTGGGGCCAACGTCCTGACTTTC.

V gene TRBV29-1 combines with J gene TRBJ1-1; TRBD1 is a possible D gene (6 bases). V was clipped by 7 bases and J by 4 bases, with 16 bases between them. CDR3 length: 13 residues. CDR1 is SQVTM and CDR2 is ANQGSEA in the germline V gene. The CDR3, as DNA: TGCAGCGGCAATAACAGGGTTGGCACTGAAGCTTTCTTT. It translates to CSGNNRVGTEAFF. The variable domain in full, with the rest retrieved from reference TRBV29-1 and TRBJ1-1, is SAVISQKPSRDICQRGTSLTIQCQVDSQVTMMFWYRQQPGQSLTLIATANQGSEATYESGFVIDKFPISRPNLTFSTLTVSNMSPEDSSIYLCSGNNRVGTEAFFGQGTRLTVV.

In DNA, the CDR3 is TGTGCCAGCAGTTTAGGGTCAGGGGACCCGGCTTTCTTT. Translation: CASSLGSGDPAFF. The J gene is TRBJ1-1, the V gene TRBV12-3 or TRBV12-4, with a possible D match to TRBD1 (6 bases). This CDR3 is 13 amino acids long. Between the trimmed V and J ends, which lost 1 base and 11 bases, there was a span of 14 bases.

The sample holds many counts of this clonotype. The genes are TRBV9 and TRBJ1-2, with D possibly matching TRBD1 (5 bases). CDR3 length: 14 residues. Germline-derived CDR1 and CDR2 are SGDLS and YYNGEE. Trimming took 4 bases from V and 4 from J, leaving 14 bases between them. The CDR3 coding sequence is TGTGCCAGCAGCAAGGACACCGGAGGCTATGGCTACACCTTC. Translating it yields CASSKDTGGYGYTF. Together with reference TRBV9 and TRBJ1-2, the CDR3 gives the full variable domain: DSGVTQTPKHLITATGQRVTLRCSPRSGDLSVYWYQQSLDQGLQFLIQYYNGEERAKGNILERFSAQQFPDLHSELNLSSLELGDSALYFCASSKDTGGYGYTFGSGTRLTVV.

This clonotype was recorded a few times. The chain combines TRBV20-1 with TRBJ1-1, with unresolved D. V was clipped by 4 bases and J by 1 base, with 7 bases between them. Germline V CDR1 and CDR2: DFQATT, SNEGSKA (reference sequence). The CDR3 runs to 12 residues. The CDR3 DNA is TGCAGTGCTAACGGGCAGAACACTGAAGCTTTCTTT. Protein product: CSANGQNTEAFF.

The table lists this clonotype with a few counts. V gene TRBV5-6 combines with J gene TRBJ1-5; D might be TRBD1 (5 bases). This CDR3 contains 15 residues. Looked up from germline, CDR1 is SGHDT and CDR2 is YYEEEE. With 4 bases removed from V and 6 bases from J, the gap between germline ends came to 17 bases. The CDR3 DNA follows: TGTGCCAGCAGCAAGGGACTTTTCTCCGGTCAGCCCCAGCATTTT. Translating gives CASSKGLFSGQPQHF.

Notes on this clonotype: A much more abundant neighbour one base away suggests this may be a read error. This chain joins TRBV10-3 and TRBJ1-1; TRBD1 might be the D (5 bases). V lost 4 bases and J 1 base, leaving 7 bases between the germline ends. Germline V gene data show CDR1 as ENHRY and CDR2 as SYGVKD. CDR3 length: 13 residues. The CDR3 nucleotides read TGTGCCATCAGTGGACAGACGAACACTGAAGCTTTCTTT. Its protein product is CAISGQTNTEAFF.

This clonotype was recorded only once. It may be a read error: a sequence one base away is much more abundant. The chain recombines TRBV2 with TRBJ2-5; D may be TRBD2 (6 bases). Between the trimmed V and J ends, which lost 0 bases and 7 bases, there was a span of 15 bases. The CDR3 totals 15 residues. Germline loops: CDR1 SNHLY, CDR2 FYNNEI. CDR3: CASSEAGAMGGTQYF. In nucleotides, the CDR3 is TGTGCCAGCAGTGAAGCGGGAGCAATGGGGGGGACCCAGTACTTC.

J is TRBJ1-5 and V is TRBV2; D gene uncertain. Germline CDR1 is SNHLY and CDR2 is FYNNEI. The germline V and J ends were trimmed by 6 bases and 8 bases, with 11 bases remaining between them. The CDR3 contains 12 residues. The CDR3 is CASSQGREPQHF. In DNA, the CDR3 is TGTGCCAGCAGCCAAGGGCGAGAGCCCCAGCATTTT.

Worth noting for this clonotype: A read error may explain this, as a much larger clone is one base away. The chain employs TRBV7-3 and TRBJ1-1, with 9 bases identical to TRBD1. The CDR3 spans 15 residues. V dropped 5 bases and J dropped 1; count of bases not matched to a gene: 5. Germline assignment: CDR1 SGHTA and CDR2 FQGTGA. CDR3 protein: CASSPGQGSNTEAFF. DNA of the CDR3: TGTGCCAGCAGCCCGGGACAGGGCTCGAACACTGAAGCTTTCTTT. The complete variable domain, with remaining parts taken from reference TRBV7-3 and TRBJ1-1, reads GAGVSQTPSNKVTEKGKYVELRCDPISGHTALYWYRQSLGQGPEFLIYFQGTGAADDSGLPNDRFFAVRPEGSVSTLKIQRTERGDSAVYLCASSPGQGSNTEAFFGQGTRLTVV.

Concerning this clonotype itself: At one boundary the junction diverges from the germline segment, which might be a read error. The chain has TRBV7-3 and TRBJ1-6, with D tentatively TRBD1 (5 bases). The CDR3 contains 16 residues. Germline CDR1 reads SGHTA; CDR2 reads FQGTGA. CDR3 sequence: CASSARGFVVGSPLHF. The CDR3 bases are TGCGCCAGCAGCGCAAGGGGTTTCGTCGTAGGATCACCCCTCCACTTT.

This clonotype was observed at least ten times. This rearrangement joins TRBV7-9 to TRBJ1-5, with D hard to call. The V gene's germline CDR1 is SEHNR and CDR2 FQNEAQ (reference sequence). The CDR3 sequence is 15 residues long. The V and J ends lost 0 bases and 2 bases respectively, with 8 bases between them. In DNA, the CDR3 is TGTGCCAGCAGCTTAGCCACGGTGGGCAATCAGCCCCAGCATTTT. Translating gives CASSLATVGNQPQHF. The full variable domain, with the rest looked up from reference TRBV7-9 and TRBJ1-5, is DTGVSQNPRHKITKRGQNVTFRCDPISEHNRLYWYRQTLGQGPEFLTYFQNEAQLEKSRLLSDRFSAERPKGSFSTLEIQRTEQGDSAMYLCASSLATVGNQPQHFGDGTRLSIL.

There are a few counts of this clonotype. The chain recombines TRBV25-1 with TRBJ1-1, with 8 bases aligning to TRBD1. V shed 5 bases and J 1 base; nucleotides not matched to a gene: 6. The CDR3 is 15 amino acids. Germline CDR1 is MGHDK and CDR2 is SYGVNS. The CDR3 loop is CASSFKGQGNTEAFF. CDR3 bases: TGTGCCAGCAGTTTCAAAGGACAGGGGAACACTGAAGCTTTCTTT.

In this sample, this clonotype turned up many times. The rearrangement uses TRBV12-3 or TRBV12-4 and TRBJ1-5, with no clear D. Trimming left V 2 bases short and J 4 bases short, with 9 bases between. CDR3 size: 14 residues. In DNA, the CDR3 is TGTGCCAGCAGTTTAAGCGGGCCTAATCAGCCCCAGCATTTT. Protein: CASSLSGPNQPQHF.

The table lists this clonotype with many counts. The chain recombines TRBV20-1 with TRBJ1-1; D perhaps matches TRBD1 (6 bases). Trimming removed 6 bases at V and 6 bases at J, with 20 bases between. CDR1 and CDR2 (germline): DFQATT, SNEGSKA (reference sequence). The CDR3 sequence is 14 residues long. CDR3 in amino acids: CSALGGHLVAEAFF. Written as DNA, the CDR3 is TGCAGTGCCCTAGGGGGACACTTGGTGGCTGAAGCTTTCTTT.

The V and J genes are TRBV7-2 and TRBJ1-1; the match to TRBD1 covers 7 bases. The V and J ends lost 6 bases and 2 bases, in that order; junction bases with no gene match: 12. CDR1 SGHTA and CDR2 FQGNSA come from the germline V gene. This CDR3 is 16 amino acids long. CDR3 sequence: CASSPTYRGYNTEAFF. The CDR3 region has the DNA TGTGCCAGCAGTCCGACCTACAGGGGATACAACACTGAAGCTTTCTTT.

This clonotype appeared once. The V and J genes are TRBV7-9 and TRBJ1-3; a weak D match, TRBD1 (6 bases). CDR1 is SEHNR, CDR2 FQNEAQ, per germline (reference sequence). V was cut by 7 bases and J by 7 bases, with 17 bases left in between. The CDR3 is 14 residues long. CDR3 DNA sequence: TGTGCCAGCATCGACAACAGGGACGCGAACACCATATATTTT. Its protein product is CASIDNRDANTIYF.

For this clonotype: A read error may explain this, as a much larger clone is one base away. The gene calls are TRBV5-5 and TRBJ2-5; 9 positions match TRBD1. Unmatched junction bases numbered 2, after V lost 4 bases and J lost 1 base. Germline CDR1 reads SGHKS; CDR2 reads YYEKEE (reference sequence). The CDR3 has 14 amino acids. This CDR3 is CASSMTGGQETQYF. CDR3 DNA: TGTGCCAGCAGCATGACAGGGGGCCAAGAGACCCAGTACTTC. The full variable domain, its missing parts supplied by reference TRBV5-5 and TRBJ2-5, is DAGVTQSPTHLIKTRGQQVTLRCSPISGHKSVSWYQQVLGQGPQFIFQYYEKEERGRGNFPDRFSARQFPNYSSELNVNALLLGDSALYLCASSMTGGQETQYFGPGTRLLVL.

The genes are TRBV24-1 and TRBJ1-1; D might be TRBD1 (6 bases). The CDR3 totals 14 residues. The germline V and J ends were trimmed by 3 bases and 3 bases, with 10 bases remaining between them. The germline V gene has CDR1 KGHDR and CDR2 SFDVKD. The CDR3 reads CATSDRRGDTEAFF. CDR3 bases: TGTGCCACCAGTGATAGGAGGGGGGACACTGAAGCTTTCTTT.

CDR3 region: CASSSGTRSGNTIYF. CDR3 DNA sequence: TGTGCCAGCAGCTCAGGGACACGCTCTGGAAACACCATATATTTT. The chain has TRBV11-1 and TRBJ1-3, with D perhaps matching TRBD1 (6 bases). The CDR3 consists of 15 residues. Germline CDR1 SGHAT, CDR2 FQDESV (reference sequence). Trimming took 4 bases from V and 0 from J, leaving 10 bases between them.